This T cell receptor (beta chain) was retrieved from a study of T cell responses to AZD1222 COVID-19 vaccine. This table comes from immunoSEQ multiplex PCR, and its TCRdb copy is limited to in-frame clones, with some not included. Counted here are 95,000 to 120,000 clones, more than 70% occurring once; the ten biggest clones make up around 3.3%. General study results and limits: Just a handful of AZD1222 recipients were seropositive at baseline. Epitopes outside B.1.351 and B.1.1.7 mutated regions reportedly drew nearly half of spike TCRs.

Germline CDR1 is SGHTA and CDR2 is FQGNSA. Trimming left V 4 bases short and J 8 bases short, with 15 bases between. The CDR3 runs to 14 residues. On this clone: Its target is unknown.

The chain carries TRBV7-2 and TRBJ2-1, with a weak D call TRBD2 (7 bases). This sequence was found in an adult in good health. This material consisted of peripheral blood, taken on day 0 of MenACWY control vaccination. Written as DNA, the CDR3 is TGTGCCAGCAGCTATAGAGGGGGGGCCTATGAGCAGTTCTTC. Translating it yields CASSYRGGAYEQFF. The whole variable domain, filled in from reference TRBV7-2 and TRBJ2-1, reads GAGVSQSPSNKVTEKGKDVELRCDPISGHTALYWYRQSLGQGLEFLIYFQGNSAPDKSGLPSDRFSAERTGGSVSTLTIQRTQQEDSAVYLCASSYRGGAYEQFFGPGTRLTVL.